A selection of T cell receptor beta chains follows, all from one sample in a study of blood T cell repertoires in COVID-19. The repertoire was sequenced with immunoSEQ multiplex PCR; TCRdb's copy has only in-frame clones and lacks some. The repertoire consists of fewer than 120,000 clones, with under 75% occurring once and the leading ten covering around 7.3%. The specimen sequenced was peripheral blood. Every receptor here comes from a woman aged 60 to 75 with acute or convalescent COVID-19. Both conserved end residues are part of each CDR3. A D gene is named only where the DNA matches it firmly. Not all rows give a size; the values are once, few, many and, for expanded clones, a class.

J gene: TRBJ1-1; V gene: TRBV6-1; clone size: .; D gene: TRBD1; CDR3 protein: CASSEAGQAAEAFF; CDR3 DNA: TGTGCCAGCAGTGAAGCGGGACAGGCGGCTGAAGCTTTCTTT
J gene: TRBJ2-7; V gene: TRBV5-1; clone size: few; D gene: .; CDR3 protein: CASSRATGYEQYF; CDR3 DNA: TGCGCCAGCAGCAGAGCGACAGGCTACGAGCAGTACTTC
J gene: TRBJ1-1; V gene: TRBV15; clone size: few; D gene: .; CDR3 protein: CATSSQNPVNTEAFF; CDR3 DNA: TGTGCCACCAGCAGTCAAAACCCGGTGAACACTGAAGCTTTCTTT
J gene: TRBJ1-5; V gene: TRBV5-6; clone size: .; D gene: .; CDR3 protein: CASSPSGTQNQPQHF; CDR3 DNA: TGTGCCAGCAGCCCTAGCGGGACACAGAATCAGCCCCAGCATTTT
J gene: TRBJ1-4; V gene: TRBV28; clone size: .; D gene: .; CDR3 protein: CASTLGGVEKLFF; CDR3 DNA: TGTGCCAGCACTCTGGGGGGAGTGGAAAAACTGTTTTTT
J gene: TRBJ1-1; V gene: TRBV6-5; clone size: .; D gene: TRBD1; CDR3 protein: CASSSGTGDTEAFF; CDR3 DNA: TGTGCCAGCAGCTCCGGGACAGGAGACACTGAAGCTTTCTTT
J gene: TRBJ1-4; V gene: TRBV29-1; clone size: .; D gene: TRBD1; CDR3 protein: CSVYQQGYGEKLFF; CDR3 DNA: TGCAGCGTTTACCAACAGGGGTATGGTGAAAAACTGTTTTTT
J gene: TRBJ1-1; V gene: TRBV12-3/TRBV12-4; clone size: .; D gene: TRBD1; CDR3 protein: CASSLRQGTEAFF; CDR3 DNA: TGTGCCAGCAGTCTTAGACAGGGGACTGAAGCTTTCTTT
J gene: TRBJ2-7; V gene: TRBV19; clone size: few; D gene: .; CDR3 protein: CASSMGPLGEQYF; CDR3 DNA: TGTGCCAGTAGTATGGGGCCTCTTGGCGAGCAGTACTTC
J gene: TRBJ1-6; V gene: TRBV11-2; clone size: .; D gene: .; CDR3 protein: CASSPTPQNNSPLHF; CDR3 DNA: TGTGCCAGCAGCCCAACCCCTCAGAATAATTCACCCCTCCACTTT
J gene: TRBJ2-7; V gene: TRBV11-3; clone size: .; D gene: .; CDR3 protein: CASSLNRDYEQYF; CDR3 DNA: TGTGCCAGCAGCTTAAACAGGGACTACGAGCAGTACTTC
J gene: TRBJ1-2; V gene: TRBV20-1; clone size: few; D gene: .; CDR3 protein: CSATGLGGYTF; CDR3 DNA: TGCAGTGCTACAGGGTTGGGCGGCTACACCTTC
J gene: TRBJ2-7; V gene: TRBV10-1; clone size: once; D gene: .; CDR3 protein: CASSEAEGHEQYF; CDR3 DNA: TGCGCCAGCAGTGAGGCGGAGGGCCACGAGCAGTACTTC
J gene: TRBJ2-3; V gene: TRBV6-5; clone size: .; D gene: .; CDR3 protein: CASSLLGVDTQYF; CDR3 DNA: TGTGCCAGCAGCCTTCTAGGTGTAGATACGCAGTATTTT
J gene: TRBJ2-7; V gene: TRBV10-2; clone size: .; D gene: TRBD1; CDR3 protein: CASSEERWAGGYEQYF; CDR3 DNA: TGCGCCAGCAGTGAGGAGCGATGGGCAGGGGGCTACGAGCAGTACTTC
J gene: TRBJ1-4; V gene: TRBV7-2; clone size: few; D gene: .; CDR3 protein: CASSPRGGWGEKLFF; CDR3 DNA: TGTGCCAGCAGCCCGCGGGGAGGCTGGGGTGAAAAACTGTTTTTT
J gene: TRBJ1-5; V gene: TRBV10-3; clone size: once; D gene: .; CDR3 protein: CAISAGRGKPDQPQHF; CDR3 DNA: TGTGCCATCAGTGCGGGACGGGGGAAGCCGGATCAGCCCCAGCATTTT
J gene: TRBJ1-5; V gene: TRBV2; clone size: .; D gene: .; CDR3 protein: CASSAQGLNAHF; CDR3 DNA: TGTGCCAGCAGTGCTCAGGGGTTAAATGCACATTTT
J gene: TRBJ1-6; V gene: TRBV7-2; clone size: .; D gene: .; CDR3 protein: CASSMAGASSPLHF; CDR3 DNA: TGTGCCAGCAGCATGGCGGGGGCGAGCTCACCCCTCCACTTT
J gene: TRBJ1-2; V gene: TRBV7-3; clone size: .; D gene: TRBD1; CDR3 protein: CASSAGAGGEGYTF; CDR3 DNA: TGTGCCAGCAGCGCCGGGGCAGGGGGCGAAGGCTACACCTTC
J gene: TRBJ1-4; V gene: TRBV6-5; clone size: .; D gene: .; CDR3 protein: CASSRSTTNEKLFF; CDR3 DNA: TGTGCCAGCAGTCGGTCAACAACTAATGAAAAACTGTTTTTT
J gene: TRBJ1-5; V gene: TRBV5-1; clone size: .; D gene: TRBD1; CDR3 protein: CASSLGGGDRSNQPQHF; CDR3 DNA: TGCGCCAGCAGCTTGGGAGGGGGGGACAGGAGCAATCAGCCCCAGCATTTT
J gene: TRBJ2-1; V gene: TRBV7-8; clone size: .; D gene: .; CDR3 protein: CASTHIFRRDEQFF; CDR3 DNA: TGTGCCAGCACTCATATCTTCCGGCGGGATGAGCAGTTCTTC
J gene: TRBJ1-1; V gene: TRBV3-1/TRBV3-2; clone size: .; D gene: TRBD1; CDR3 protein: CASSRTGNSAEAFF; CDR3 DNA: TGTGCCAGCAGCCGGACAGGGAATTCCGCTGAAGCTTTCTTT
J gene: TRBJ1-2; V gene: TRBV18; clone size: .; D gene: .; CDR3 protein: CASSPQPGGYTF; CDR3 DNA: TGTGCCAGCTCACCACAGCCGGGAGGCTACACCTTC
J gene: TRBJ1-4; V gene: TRBV9; clone size: .; D gene: TRBD1; CDR3 protein: CASSPRTGGGKLFF; CDR3 DNA: TGTGCCAGCAGCCCTCGGACAGGGGGCGGAAAACTGTTTTTT
J gene: TRBJ1-3; V gene: TRBV7-6; clone size: few; D gene: .; CDR3 protein: CASSPVGSSGNTIYF; CDR3 DNA: TGTGCCAGCAGCCCGGTGGGGAGCTCTGGAAACACCATATATTTT
J gene: TRBJ1-1; V gene: TRBV28; clone size: few; D gene: TRBD1; CDR3 protein: CASSTGQGRTEAFF; CDR3 DNA: TGTGCCAGCAGTACGGGACAGGGGCGTACTGAAGCTTTCTTT
J gene: TRBJ1-1; V gene: TRBV5-1; clone size: .; D gene: .; CDR3 protein: CASSLQGFTEAFF; CDR3 DNA: TGCGCCAGCAGCTTACAGGGTTTCACTGAAGCTTTCTTT
J gene: TRBJ2-2; V gene: TRBV2; clone size: .; D gene: TRBD1; CDR3 protein: CASRRDSQGSGELFF; CDR3 DNA: TGTGCCAGCAGGAGGGACAGTCAGGGGTCCGGGGAGCTGTTTTTT
J gene: TRBJ1-4; V gene: TRBV4-1; clone size: .; D gene: .; CDR3 protein: CASSQDRATNEKLFF; CDR3 DNA: TGCGCCAGCAGCCAAGACAGGGCAACTAATGAAAAACTGTTTTTT
J gene: TRBJ1-4; V gene: TRBV28; clone size: .; D gene: .; CDR3 protein: CASKRGSNEKLFF; CDR3 DNA: TGTGCCAGCAAGAGGGGGTCTAATGAAAAACTGTTTTTT
J gene: TRBJ1-2; V gene: TRBV25-1; clone size: .; D gene: .; CDR3 protein: CASGAGARGYTF; CDR3 DNA: TGTGCCAGCGGAGCGGGTGCTCGTGGCTACACCTTC
J gene: TRBJ2-5; V gene: TRBV5-6; clone size: .; D gene: TRBD2; CDR3 protein: CASSSPRGVETQYF; CDR3 DNA: TGTGCCAGCAGCTCACCGCGGGGGGTCGAGACCCAGTACTTC
J gene: TRBJ2-7; V gene: TRBV7-2; clone size: .; D gene: .; CDR3 protein: CASSPAYEQYF; CDR3 DNA: TGTGCCAGCAGCCCCGCCTACGAGCAGTACTTC
J gene: TRBJ1-2; V gene: TRBV6-6; clone size: .; D gene: .; CDR3 protein: CASSPQGGYGYTF; CDR3 DNA: TGTGCCAGCAGCCCGCAGGGAGGCTATGGCTACACCTTC
J gene: TRBJ1-1; V gene: TRBV11-1; clone size: .; D gene: .; CDR3 protein: CASSSRVSNTEAFF; CDR3 DNA: TGTGCCAGCAGCTCCCGAGTCTCGAACACTGAAGCTTTCTTT
J gene: TRBJ1-6; V gene: TRBV6-6; clone size: .; D gene: .; CDR3 protein: CASSLTAYNSPLHF; CDR3 DNA: TGTGCCAGCAGTTTGACAGCCTATAATTCACCCCTCCACTTT
J gene: TRBJ2-7; V gene: TRBV19; clone size: .; D gene: TRBD1; CDR3 protein: CASSRWTGAYEQYF; CDR3 DNA: TGTGCCAGTAGTAGATGGACAGGAGCCTACGAGCAGTACTTC
J gene: TRBJ1-3; V gene: TRBV5-1; clone size: .; D gene: .; CDR3 protein: CASSHGQSGNTIYF; CDR3 DNA: TGCGCCAGCAGCCATGGACAGAGTGGAAACACCATATATTTT
J gene: TRBJ2-3; V gene: TRBV5-1; clone size: .; D gene: .; CDR3 protein: CASSLGAGTQYF; CDR3 DNA: TGCGCCAGCAGCTTGGGGGCGGGGACGCAGTATTTT
J gene: TRBJ1-2; V gene: TRBV5-6; clone size: .; D gene: .; CDR3 protein: CASSLQGYYGYTF; CDR3 DNA: TGTGCCAGCAGCCTACAGGGATACTATGGCTACACCTTC
J gene: TRBJ2-1; V gene: TRBV30; clone size: once; D gene: TRBD2; CDR3 protein: CAWSRGIAGRNEQFF; CDR3 DNA: TGTGCCTGGAGTAGAGGAATAGCGGGAAGGAATGAGCAGTTCTTC
J gene: TRBJ1-2; V gene: TRBV6-5; clone size: .; D gene: .; CDR3 protein: CASSYTQGMYGYTF; CDR3 DNA: TGTGCCAGCAGTTATACCCAGGGCATGTATGGCTACACCTTC
J gene: TRBJ1-4; V gene: TRBV6-5; clone size: .; D gene: .; CDR3 protein: CASSYSTGNEKLFF; CDR3 DNA: TGTGCCAGCAGTTACAGCACAGGAAATGAAAAACTGTTTTTT
J gene: TRBJ1-1; V gene: TRBV18; clone size: .; D gene: .; CDR3 protein: CASSSTVNTEAFF; CDR3 DNA: TGTGCCAGCTCATCGACAGTTAACACTGAAGCTTTCTTT
J gene: TRBJ2-7; V gene: TRBV25-1; clone size: .; D gene: .; CDR3 protein: CASSGGRSYEQYF; CDR3 DNA: TGTGCCAGCAGCGGCGGGCGGTCCTACGAGCAGTACTTC
J gene: TRBJ2-7; V gene: TRBV30; clone size: few; D gene: .; CDR3 protein: CAWSVPPHRVWQYF; CDR3 DNA: TGTGCCTGGAGTGTACCCCCCCACAGGGTCTGGCAGTACTTC
J gene: TRBJ1-4; V gene: TRBV4-3; clone size: .; D gene: .; CDR3 protein: CASSQDDSPFGEKLFF; CDR3 DNA: TGCGCCAGCAGCCAGGACGACAGCCCGTTTGGTGAAAAACTGTTTTTT